Each of the 31 T cell receptor beta chains below was sequenced from the same sample in a study of blood T cell repertoires in COVID-19. The table came from immunoSEQ multiplex PCR; TCRdb's copy has only in-frame clones and leaves some out. The sample includes roughly 410,000 clones, roughly 86% seen only once; the top ten take over 2%. The sample comprised peripheral blood. Receptor source: an older woman with COVID-19, enrolled during active disease.

This chain links TRBV28 with TRBJ2-3; 10 bases align to TRBD1. There are 15 residues in the CDR3. Germline V gene sequence: CDR1 MDHEN, CDR2 SYDVKM. The V segment lost 7 bases and the J segment 3 bases; nucleotides outside the gene matches: 7. In DNA form, the CDR3 reads TGTGCCAGCACCATTAGACAGGGGGCAACAGATACGCAGTATTTT. It is translated as CASTIRQGATDTQYF.

V and J are TRBV18 and TRBJ1-6; 11 nucleotides match TRBD1. The CDR3 sequence is 18 residues long. V trimming: 2 bases; J trimming: 0 bases; junction bases outside the gene matches: 3. From germline, CDR1 is KGHSH and CDR2 LQKENI. DNA of the CDR3: TGTGCCAGCTCACCATGGACAGGGGGCAGCTCCTATAATTCACCCCTCCACTTT. Translated: CASSPWTGGSSYNSPLHF.

The chain combines TRBV2 with TRBJ2-7; TRBD1 matches 9 bases. CDR3 length: 15 amino acids. Germline lookup yields CDR1 SNHLY and CDR2 FYNNEI. Trimming cost V 2 bases and J 4 bases; bases outside gene matches: 6. CDR3 region: CASSELTGGKYEQYF. The CDR3, as DNA: TGTGCCAGCAGTGAACTGACAGGGGGTAAATACGAGCAGTACTTC.

The chain recombines TRBV29-1 with TRBJ2-1; D is perhaps TRBD2 (5 bases). This CDR3 comprises 14 residues. The V gene's germline CDR1 is SQVTM and CDR2 ANQGSEA. V lost 6 bases, J lost 0 bases, and 12 bases lay in between. This chain's CDR3 is CSVQTTSSYNEQFF. The CDR3 region has the DNA TGCAGCGTCCAGACTACCAGCTCCTACAATGAGCAGTTCTTC.

The rearrangement uses TRBV5-4 and TRBJ2-7, with D maybe TRBD2 (6 bases). Per germline, CDR1 SGHNT and CDR2 YYREEE (reference sequence). The ends were cut back, 0 bases at V and 4 bases at J, with 11 bases in the middle. The CDR3 covers 14 residues. CDR3 residues: CASSLGLADYEQYF. The CDR3 coding sequence is TGTGCCAGCAGCTTGGGATTAGCGGATTACGAGCAGTACTTC.

This chain uses TRBV27 with TRBJ2-2; the match to TRBD1 covers 7 bases. The CDR3 has 13 amino acids. The trim removed 5 bases at V and 6 bases at J, leaving 3 bases unmatched. Germline CDR1 reads MNHEY; CDR2 reads SMNVEV (reference sequence). The CDR3 DNA reads TGTGCCAGCAGTGCAACAGGGGCCGGGGAGCTGTTTTTT. It specifies CASSATGAGELFF.

This clone was seen more than once but under ten times. This chain links TRBV2 with TRBJ1-4, with TRBD1 as a possible D gene (6 bases). Trimming shortened V by 4 bases and J by 3 bases, and 12 bases separated the two germline ends. Germline assignment: CDR1 SNHLY and CDR2 FYNNEI. CDR3 size: 15 residues. DNA for the CDR3: TGTGCCAGCAGTGGTAGTCAGGGGCCTAATGAAAAACTGTTTTTT. This encodes CASSGSQGPNEKLFF.

V gene TRBV12-3 or TRBV12-4 combines with J gene TRBJ2-7; D may be TRBD1 (6 bases). This CDR3 has 13 amino acids. V shed 5 bases and J shed 1 base, with 9 bases lying between them. As DNA, the CDR3 is TGTGCCAGCAGTGGAGGACAGTCCTACGAGCAGTACTTC. This codes for CASSGGQSYEQYF.

In this sample, this clone turned up once. The V and J genes are TRBV5-4 and TRBJ2-1; 7 bases map to TRBD2. CDR3 length equals 16 residues. Germline CDR1 SGHNT, CDR2 YYREEE (reference sequence). J lost 7 bases, V lost 3 bases, and 13 bases had no gene match. DNA of the CDR3: TGTGCCAGCAGCTCTCAAAAGAAGCGGGAAACTAATGAGCAGTTCTTC. It codes for CASSSQKKRETNEQFF.

The rearrangement uses TRBV29-1 and TRBJ1-2; 7 nucleotides align to TRBD1. Germline loops: CDR1 SQVTM, CDR2 ANQGSEA. J lost 4 bases, V lost 3 bases, and 14 bases had no gene match. The CDR3 is 16 amino acids. In DNA, the CDR3 is TGCAGCGTTGACGCGCGGGACAGATCAGTCGGCTATGGCTACACCTTC. This encodes CSVDARDRSVGYGYTF.

The V and J genes are TRBV12-3 or TRBV12-4 and TRBJ1-2; D not certain. Trimming stripped 6 bases from V and 7 bases from J, with 15 bases between. The CDR3 totals 13 residues. CDR3 protein: CASSPNNVGGYTF. DNA for the CDR3: TGTGCCAGCAGCCCGAACAACGTTGGTGGCTACACCTTC.

This chain links TRBV30 with TRBJ1-1; D call uncertain. The CDR3 contains 14 residues. The germline CDR1 and CDR2 sequences are GTSNPN and SVGIG (reference sequence). V was shortened by 4 bases and J by 1 base, with 13 bases between the two germline ends. The CDR3, as DNA: TGTGCCTGGATCGTGGAACCGGGGAACACTGAAGCTTTCTTT. This sequence encodes CAWIVEPGNTEAFF.

V is TRBV27 and J is TRBJ1-1; D is uncertain. Trimming stripped 5 bases from V and 11 bases from J, with 18 bases between. This CDR3 is built from 13 residues. Germline CDR1 MNHEY, CDR2 SMNVEV (reference sequence). CDR3 amino acids: CASSKRDQSVAFF. The CDR3, as DNA: TGTGCCAGCAGTAAACGGGATCAGTCTGTGGCTTTCTTT.

CDR3: CASSTRTSVSDTQYF. In DNA form, the CDR3 reads TGTGCCAGCAGTACCCGGACTAGCGTGTCAGATACGCAGTATTTT. The chain couples TRBV28 to TRBJ2-3; TRBD2 matches at 9 bases. Germline V gene lookup returns CDR1 MDHEN and CDR2 SYDVKM. V shed 5 bases and J 4 bases; nucleotides not matched to a gene: 7. This CDR3 contains 15 residues.

The chain couples TRBV12-5 to TRBJ1-4; D is unclear. Trimming pared 0 bases from V and 6 bases from J, leaving 11 bases between. CDR3 length equals 15 residues. In germline, CDR1 is LGHNT, CDR2 FRNRAP. CDR3 nucleotide sequence: TGTGCTAGTGGTTTGGTACGAACCCGGGATGAAAAACTGTTTTTT. As protein: CASGLVRTRDEKLFF.

This chain joins TRBV11-1 and TRBJ1-3; no firm D call. CDR1 and CDR2 from the germline V gene are SGHAT and FQDESV (reference sequence). The V gene lost 3 bases and the J gene lost 3 bases, with 15 bases spanning the gap. This CDR3 is 16 amino acids long. CDR3 amino acids: CASSFLGSIRGNTIYF. CDR3 coding DNA: TGTGCCAGCAGCTTTCTCGGTAGTATCCGTGGAAACACCATATATTTT.

The V call is TRBV19, the J call TRBJ2-6; no firm D call. The length of the CDR3 is 13 residues. CDR1 LNHDA and CDR2 SQIVND come from the germline V gene (reference sequence). V was pared by 10 bases and J by 0 bases, with 7 bases between. The CDR3 coding sequence is TGTGCCACATCCTACTCTGGGGCCAACGTCCTGACTTTC. It encodes CATSYSGANVLTF.

This rearrangement joins TRBV20-1 to TRBJ2-7; D remains unclear. V lost 7 bases and J 2 bases, leaving 9 bases between the germline ends. Germline CDR1 DFQATT, CDR2 SNEGSKA (reference sequence). This CDR3 region has 11 residues. This CDR3 is CSVPTPYEQYF. The DNA for the CDR3 is TGCAGTGTACCTACCCCCTACGAGCAGTACTTC.

Comment on this clone: The same CDR3 can be traced to other DNA sequences in this sample. The chain couples TRBV19 to TRBJ1-5; 9 bases align to TRBD1. The CDR3 loop spans 15 amino acids. After removal of 3 bases from V and 4 bases from J, the junction contained 4 bases not matched to a gene. The germline V gene encodes CDR1 LNHDA and CDR2 SQIVND (reference sequence). The CDR3 DNA reads as TGTGCCAGTAGTATTGGGACAGGGCGGAATCAGCCCCAGCATTTT. Amino acid sequence: CASSIGTGRNQPQHF.

The chain links TRBV6-1 to TRBJ1-1; D is ambiguous. CDR3 length: 13 amino acids. Trimming shortened V by 0 bases and J by 7 bases, and 9 bases separated the two germline ends. Germline V CDR1 and CDR2: MNHNS, SASEGT. The CDR3 DNA reads TGTGCCAGCAGTGAAGCGCGAACAGTTGAAGCTTTCTTT. Amino acid sequence: CASSEARTVEAFF.

This chain uses TRBV9 with TRBJ2-3; 8 positions agree with TRBD1. Germline V gene lookup returns CDR1 SGDLS and CDR2 YYNGEE. This CDR3 contains 17 residues. J gave up 6 bases and V 0 bases, and 12 bases lay outside the gene matches. CDR3 nucleotide sequence: TGTGCCAGCAGCGTAGGTGGTTCAGGGGGCGCAATCGATACGCAGTATTTT. This gives the protein CASSVGGSGGAIDTQYF.

The rearrangement links TRBV7-2 to TRBJ1-1; TRBD1 aligns across 7 bases. The CDR3 spans 14 residues. V gave up 5 bases and J gave up 5 bases; unmatched junction bases: 8. Germline V gene data show CDR1 as SGHTA and CDR2 as FQGNSA. The CDR3 reads CASSARQGGTEAFF. As DNA, the CDR3 is TGTGCCAGCAGCGCCCGACAGGGTGGAACTGAAGCTTTCTTT.

The V call is TRBV19, the J call TRBJ1-1, with D perhaps matching TRBD1 (5 bases). Trimming removed 3 bases at V and 4 bases at J, with 15 bases between. The V gene's germline CDR1 is LNHDA and CDR2 SQIVND (reference sequence). CDR3 length: 15 residues. The CDR3 region has the DNA TGTGCCAGTAGTATTACGGTAGGGAGGGGCACTGAAGCTTTCTTT. This sequence encodes CASSITVGRGTEAFF.

This clone has more than one count but fewer than ten. This sample also contains other DNA sequences that code for the same CDR3. The chain couples TRBV27 to TRBJ2-7, with 11 bases aligning to TRBD2. Germline V CDR1 and CDR2: MNHEY, SMNVEV (reference sequence). V shed 3 bases, J shed 4 bases, and the junction held 2 bases outside the gene matches. The CDR3 has 14 amino acids. CDR3 DNA sequence: TGTGCCAGCAGTTTTAGCGGGGGGGGATACGAGCAGTACTTC. The encoded protein is CASSFSGGGYEQYF.

This clone was seen a few times. The V gene is TRBV7-6, the J gene TRBJ2-2, with a tentative D call TRBD1 (5 bases). Between the trimmed V and J ends, which lost 3 bases and 1 base, there was a span of 15 bases. The CDR3 consists of 17 residues. Germline CDR1 reads SGHVS; CDR2 reads FNYEAQ. CDR3 nucleotides: TGTGCCAGCAGCTTCCTCGCAGGGTCGGGGAACACCGGGGAGCTGTTTTTT. It is translated as CASSFLAGSGNTGELFF.

The chain's CDR3 is CASSFDREAYEQYF. The CDR3 nucleotides read TGTGCCAGCAGTTTCGACAGGGAGGCCTACGAGCAGTACTTC. V usage is TRBV27 and J usage is TRBJ2-7; D might be TRBD1 (7 bases). Trimming stripped 3 bases from V and 2 bases from J, with 11 bases between. The CDR3 extends over 14 amino acids. Germline lookup yields CDR1 MNHEY and CDR2 SMNVEV (reference sequence).

With respect to this clone: Different DNA sequences within this sample yield the same CDR3. This chain joins TRBV5-1 and TRBJ1-1, with 7 bases that match TRBD1. The CDR3 has 14 residues. Germline V gene lookup returns CDR1 SGHRS and CDR2 YFSETQ. The V segment lost 0 bases and the J segment 5 bases; nucleotides outside the gene matches: 4. The CDR3 sequence is CASSLGQGRTEAFF. The CDR3 nucleotides read TGCGCCAGCAGCTTGGGACAGGGAAGGACTGAAGCTTTCTTT. Variable domain in full (rest from reference TRBV5-1 and TRBJ1-1): KAGVTQTPRYLIKTRGQQVTLSCSPISGHRSVSWYQQTPGQGLQFLFEYFSETQRNKGNFPGRFSGRQFSNSRSEMNVSTLELGDSALYLCASSLGQGRTEAFFGQGTRLTVV.

The rearrangement joins TRBV25-1 to TRBJ1-6, with D unclear. The CDR3 runs 14 residues. Germline CDR1 reads MGHDK; CDR2 reads SYGVNS. The V gene lost 6 bases and the J gene lost 2 bases, with 8 bases spanning the gap. The CDR3 nucleotides are TGTGCCAGCAGACCGGGTGCCTATAATTCACCCCTCCACTTT. Amino acid sequence: CASRPGAYNSPLHF.

The chain carries TRBV5-1 and TRBJ2-1; no reliable D call. Germline V gene lookup returns CDR1 SGHRS and CDR2 YFSETQ. Trimming stripped 2 bases from V and 9 bases from J, with 12 bases between. The CDR3 runs 13 residues. DNA of the CDR3: TGCGCCAGCAGCTTCGACGCGGCAAGTGAGCAGTTCTTC. Residues: CASSFDAASEQFF.

The chain joins TRBV5-5 to TRBJ1-2; D is possibly TRBD1 (6 bases). This CDR3 spans 15 amino acids. Looked up from germline, CDR1 is SGHKS and CDR2 is YYEKEE (reference sequence). The germline V and J ends were trimmed by 0 bases and 4 bases, with 13 bases remaining between them. The CDR3 nucleotides are TGTGCCAGCAGCTTGGGGGCCCTGGGGGCCTATGGCTACACCTTC. It yields the protein CASSLGALGAYGYTF.

The V gene is TRBV18, the J gene TRBJ2-7; 14 bases are shared with TRBD2. The V segment lost 2 bases and the J segment 4 bases; nucleotides outside the gene matches: 1. The V gene's germline CDR1 is KGHSH and CDR2 LQKENI. CDR3 length: 15 amino acids. CDR3 in DNA: TGTGCCAGCTCACCAGGGACTAGCGGGGGTTACGAGCAGTACTTC. Its translation: CASSPGTSGGYEQYF.